This TCR beta chain was recorded in a study of graft-versus-host responses after intestinal transplantation (dated by TCRdb to the early 2020s). For the study in its entirety: The transplants that recipients received were multivisceral, liver-intestinal, or isolated intestinal. Samples from a few later patients were sequenced in-house on an Illumina MiSeq with MiXCR processing rather than by the commercial service. Donor T cell macrochimerism was defined as a peak of at least 4% donor T cells among recipient peripheral blood mononuclear cells. Anti-thymocyte globulin induction was given to all recipients, followed by maintenance tacrolimus and steroids for 3 to 4 years. Bulk TCR-beta CDR3 sequencing was used to track graft-versus-host and host-versus-graft alloreactive T cell clones in the graft, circulation and bone marrow after intestinal transplantation. The cohort enrolled about two dozen intestinal transplant recipients including one retransplant, and a few patients lacking pretransplant specimens were excluded. Alloreactive clones were identified by sequencing pre-transplant mixed lymphocyte reaction products and comparing them with unstimulated pre-transplant donor and recipient T cells. General conclusions and limits of the study: The relatively low number and heterogeneity of intestinal transplant patients limited the conclusions. GvH clones were detected in recipient bone marrow, and some appeared earlier in ileal mucosa or blood, consistent with an intestinal mucosal origin. Early after transplant, peak levels of circulating GvH clones were found to be associated with declines in HvG clones. High GvH to HvG T cell clonal ratios were observed in the allografts of patients with donor T cell macrochimerism.

Clipping removes 3 bases from V and 4 bases from J, with 0 as the unmatched junction base count. Counted from cysteine to phenylalanine, this CDR3 has 12 amino acids. CDR3 DNA is the only sequence kept; it has 36 bases, read in frame from the first base. CDR1 is given as SGHRS and CDR2 as YFSETQ, both from the germline V gene. Library preparation employed the immunoSEQ multiplex PCR assay. For most patients, genomic DNA was isolated using the Qiagen DNeasy Blood and Tissue Kit and was shipped frozen to Adaptive Biotechnologies for TCR sequencing. Adaptive Biotechnologies carried out high-throughput TCR-beta CDR3 sequencing of genomic DNA for most patients. The original pipeline was this. TCR sequencing data were retrieved from Adaptive's ImmunoSEQ software for roughly 17 patients, whereas three other patients were processed with MiXCR and VDJtools. CD4 versus CD8 sorting errors were corrected by removing sequences found in both subsets at a frequency ratio below 5:1. CDR3 nucleotide sequences shared by donor and recipient were removed because the origin of these sequences could not be assigned. To be classed as alloreactive, a clone needed at least 2-fold expansion over unstimulated cells and a minimum CFSE-low frequency of 0.002% (template counts) or 0.001% (read counts). Clones were considered mappable if detected in sequenced pre-transplant spleen, lymph node, or MLR CFSE-low populations of the donor or recipient. The cumulative frequency of alloreactive clones was calculated as a percentage of all sequences, weighted by copy number. The clones in this table, taken by TCRdb from immuneACCESS, are in-frame only. Not every clone is retained; where verified, under half of the shortfall comes from an unresolved V gene, and the cause of the rest is unknown. That table supplies the V and J calls and clone size; D and trimming were determined from the DNA. The table for this sample lists approximately 90,000 clones; around 93% of them were counted only once. 7.6% of the sample goes to the ten largest clones.

A remark on this clone: Its specific antigen is unknown. No base-level quality is on record; no much larger clone is a single base apart.

The time point label corresponds to: cells obtained before transplantation from donor or recipient. CD3+CD4+ and CD3+CD8+ populations were FACS-sorted from unstimulated pre-transplant donor and recipient cells taken from spleen or lymph nodes. The source is a human donor who was the organ donor for an intestinal transplant. The specimen was unstimulated CD8+ T cells sorted from spleen or lymph node cells, collected before transplant. The chain joins TRBV5-1 to TRBJ1-1; a stretch of 7 junction bases matches TRBD1. The nucleotides read TGCGCCAGCAGCTGGACAGGCACTGAAGCTTTCTTT. Translated, this is CASSWTGTEAFF.